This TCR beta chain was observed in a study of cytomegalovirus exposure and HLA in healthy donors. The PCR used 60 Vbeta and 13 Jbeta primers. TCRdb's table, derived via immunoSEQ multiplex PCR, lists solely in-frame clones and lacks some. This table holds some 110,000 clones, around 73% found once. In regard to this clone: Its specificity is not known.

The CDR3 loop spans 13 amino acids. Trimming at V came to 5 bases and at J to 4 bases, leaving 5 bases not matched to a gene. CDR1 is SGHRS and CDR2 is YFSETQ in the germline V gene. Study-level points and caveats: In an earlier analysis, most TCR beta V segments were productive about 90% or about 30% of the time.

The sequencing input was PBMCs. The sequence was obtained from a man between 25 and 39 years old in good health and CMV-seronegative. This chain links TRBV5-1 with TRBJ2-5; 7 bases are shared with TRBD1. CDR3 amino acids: CASRDTGVETQYF. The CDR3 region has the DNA TGCGCCAGCAGAGACACAGGGGTAGAGACCCAGTACTTC.